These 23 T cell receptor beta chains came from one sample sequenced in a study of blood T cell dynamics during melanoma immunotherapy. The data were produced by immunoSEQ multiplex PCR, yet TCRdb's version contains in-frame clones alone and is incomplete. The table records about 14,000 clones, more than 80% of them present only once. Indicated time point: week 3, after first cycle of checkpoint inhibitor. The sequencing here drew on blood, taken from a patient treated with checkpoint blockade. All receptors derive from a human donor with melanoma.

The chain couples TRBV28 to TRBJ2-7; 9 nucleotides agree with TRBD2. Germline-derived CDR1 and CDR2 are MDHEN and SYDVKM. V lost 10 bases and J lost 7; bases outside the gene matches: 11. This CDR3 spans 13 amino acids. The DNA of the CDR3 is TGTGCCACCCAGGCGGGGGGGCGGCAAGAGCAGTACTTC. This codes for CATQAGGRQEQYF. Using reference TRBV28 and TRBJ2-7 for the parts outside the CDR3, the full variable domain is DVKVTQSSRYLVKRTGEKVFLECVQDMDHENMFWYRQDPGLGLRLIYFSYDVKMKEKGDIPEGYSVSREKKERFSLILESASTNQTSMYLCATQAGGRQEQYFGPGTRLTVT.

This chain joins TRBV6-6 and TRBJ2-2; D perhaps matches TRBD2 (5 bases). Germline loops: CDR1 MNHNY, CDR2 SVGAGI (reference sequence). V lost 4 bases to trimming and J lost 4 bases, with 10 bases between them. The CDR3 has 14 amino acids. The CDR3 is CASSSTGFTGELFF. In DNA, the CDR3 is TGTGCCAGCAGTTCGACGGGATTCACCGGGGAGCTGTTTTTT.

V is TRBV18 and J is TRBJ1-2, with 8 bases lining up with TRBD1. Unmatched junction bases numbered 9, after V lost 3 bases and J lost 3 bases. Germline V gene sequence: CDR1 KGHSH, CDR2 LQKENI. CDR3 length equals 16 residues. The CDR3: CASSPEPTGAHYGYTF. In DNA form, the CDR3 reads TGTGCCAGCTCACCTGAACCGACAGGGGCGCACTATGGCTACACCTTC. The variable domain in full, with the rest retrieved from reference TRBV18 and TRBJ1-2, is NAGVMQNPRHLVRRRGQEARLRCSPMKGHSHVYWYRQLPEEGLKFMVYLQKENIIDESGMPKERFSAEFPKEGPSILRIQQVVRGDSAAYFCASSPEPTGAHYGYTFGSGTRLTVV.

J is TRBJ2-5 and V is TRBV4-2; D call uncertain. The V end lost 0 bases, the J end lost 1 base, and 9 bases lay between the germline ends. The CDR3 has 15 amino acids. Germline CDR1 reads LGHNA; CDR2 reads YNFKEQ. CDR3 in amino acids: CASSQEMTSQETQYF. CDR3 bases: TGTGCCAGCAGCCAAGAAATGACAAGCCAAGAGACCCAGTACTTC.

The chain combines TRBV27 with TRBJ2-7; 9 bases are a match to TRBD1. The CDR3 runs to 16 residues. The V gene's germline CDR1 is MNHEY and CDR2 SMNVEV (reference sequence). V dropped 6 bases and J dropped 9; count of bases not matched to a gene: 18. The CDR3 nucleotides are TGTGCCAGCAGCCTAGGGGGGGTCGGGACAGGGTCCGCGCAGTACTTC. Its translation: CASSLGGVGTGSAQYF.

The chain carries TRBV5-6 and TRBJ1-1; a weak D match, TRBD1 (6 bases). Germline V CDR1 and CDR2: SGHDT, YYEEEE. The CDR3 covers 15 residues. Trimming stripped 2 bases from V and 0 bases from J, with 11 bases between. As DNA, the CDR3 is TGTGCCAGCAGCTTCAGGGGCCACCTGAACACTGAAGCTTTCTTT. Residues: CASSFRGHLNTEAFF.

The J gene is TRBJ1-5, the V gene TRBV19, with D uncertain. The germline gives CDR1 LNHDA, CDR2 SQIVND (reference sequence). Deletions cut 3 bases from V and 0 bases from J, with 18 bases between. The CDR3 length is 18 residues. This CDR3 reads CASSISPGRTYSNQPQHF. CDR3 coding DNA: TGTGCCAGTAGTATTTCTCCAGGACGAACTTATAGCAATCAGCCCCAGCATTTT. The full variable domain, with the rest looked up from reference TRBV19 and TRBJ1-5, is DGGITQSPKYLFRKEGQNVTLSCEQNLNHDAMYWYRQDPGQGLRLIYYSQIVNDFQKGDIAEGYSVSREKKESFPLTVTSAQKNPTAFYLCASSISPGRTYSNQPQHFGDGTRLSIL.

The CDR3 sequence is CASRSPRENEQFF. The CDR3 DNA follows: TGTGCCAGCCGATCTCCTAGGGAGAATGAGCAGTTCTTC. The chain recombines TRBV11-3 with TRBJ2-1; D may be TRBD2 (5 bases). The CDR3 runs 13 residues. The V end was cut by 8 bases, the J end by 7 bases, with 15 bases between. Per germline, CDR1 SGHNT and CDR2 YENEEA.

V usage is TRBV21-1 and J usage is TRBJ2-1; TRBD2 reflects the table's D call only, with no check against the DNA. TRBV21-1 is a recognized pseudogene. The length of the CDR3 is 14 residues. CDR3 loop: CASSARTRFHEQFF. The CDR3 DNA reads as TGTGCCAGCAGCGCCCGGACTAGGTTCCATGAGCAGTTCTTC.

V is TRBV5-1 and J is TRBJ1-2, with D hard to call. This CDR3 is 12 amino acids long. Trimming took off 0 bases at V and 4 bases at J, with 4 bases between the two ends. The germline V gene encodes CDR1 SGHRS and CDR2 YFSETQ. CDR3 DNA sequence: TGCGCCAGCAGCTTGGATATCTATGGCTACACCTTC. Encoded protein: CASSLDIYGYTF.

This CDR3 is CSAREGDIQYF. CDR3 DNA sequence: TGCAGTGCTAGGGAGGGGGACATTCAGTACTTC. The chain links TRBV20-1 to TRBJ2-4, with D tentatively TRBD1 or TRBD2 (6 bases each). CDR3 length equals 11 residues. Per germline, CDR1 DFQATT and CDR2 SNEGSKA (reference sequence). Trimming took 3 bases from V and 8 from J, leaving 8 bases between them.

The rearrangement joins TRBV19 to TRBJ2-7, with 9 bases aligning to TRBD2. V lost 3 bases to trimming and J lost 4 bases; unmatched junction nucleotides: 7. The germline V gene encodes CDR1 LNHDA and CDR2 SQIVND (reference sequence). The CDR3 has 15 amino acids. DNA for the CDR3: TGTGCCAGTAGTATTGGCTTTAGCGGGAGTTACGAGCAGTACTTC. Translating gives CASSIGFSGSYEQYF.

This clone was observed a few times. The CDR3 DNA is TGCAGTGCTAAAAGAATGGAAAAACTGTTTTTT. Protein sequence: CSAKRMEKLFF. The chain couples TRBV20-1 to TRBJ1-4; D call uncertain. CDR3 size: 11 residues. The V gene lost 4 bases and the J gene lost 8 bases, with 8 bases spanning the gap. The germline CDR1 and CDR2 sequences are DFQATT and SNEGSKA (reference sequence).

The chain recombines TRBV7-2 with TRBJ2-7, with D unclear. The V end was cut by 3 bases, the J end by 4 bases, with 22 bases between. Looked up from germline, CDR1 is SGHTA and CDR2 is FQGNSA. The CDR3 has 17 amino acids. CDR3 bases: TGTGCCAGCAGCTTTGCAATCACGGGCCAAGGAGAGTACGAGCAGTACTTC. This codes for CASSFAITGQGEYEQYF.

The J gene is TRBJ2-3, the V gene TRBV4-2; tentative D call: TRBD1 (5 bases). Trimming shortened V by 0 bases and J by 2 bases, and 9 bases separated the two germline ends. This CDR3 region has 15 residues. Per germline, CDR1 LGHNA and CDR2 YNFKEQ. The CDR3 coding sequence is TGTGCCAGCAGCCAAGAAGGGGATCTCACAGATACGCAGTATTTT. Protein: CASSQEGDLTDTQYF.

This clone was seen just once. CDR3 region: CASSLDSQAWYGYTF. The CDR3 nucleotides are TGTGCCAGCAGCTTAGATTCACAGGCCTGGTATGGCTACACCTTC. The chain is built from TRBV7-2 and TRBJ1-2, with a tentative D call TRBD1 (5 bases). CDR1 and CDR2 from the germline V gene are SGHTA and FQGNSA. The CDR3 has 15 residues. Trimming left V 1 base short and J 5 bases short, with 14 bases between.

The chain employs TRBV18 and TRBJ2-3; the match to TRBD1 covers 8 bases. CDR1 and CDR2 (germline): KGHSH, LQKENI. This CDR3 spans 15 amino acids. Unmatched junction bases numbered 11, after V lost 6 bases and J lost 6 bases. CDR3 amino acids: CASSPGQGGVDTQYF. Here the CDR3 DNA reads TGTGCCAGCTCCCCCGGACAGGGTGGGGTCGATACGCAGTATTTT.

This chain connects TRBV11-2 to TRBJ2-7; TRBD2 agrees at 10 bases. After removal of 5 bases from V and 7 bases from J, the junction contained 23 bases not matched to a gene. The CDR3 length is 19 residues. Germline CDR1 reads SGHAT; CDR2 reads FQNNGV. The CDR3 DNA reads TGTGCCAGCAGCCCCTCCCGCCTAGCGGGAGCGAGGGGGTATGGGGAGCAGTACTTC. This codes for CASSPSRLAGARGYGEQYF.

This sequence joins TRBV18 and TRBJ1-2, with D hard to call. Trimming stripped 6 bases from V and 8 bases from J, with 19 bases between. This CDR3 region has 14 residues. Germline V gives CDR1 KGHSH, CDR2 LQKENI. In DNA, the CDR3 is TGTGCCAGCTCTGCTGCCTTCGGAGATGACGGCTACACCTTC. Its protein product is CASSAAFGDDGYTF.

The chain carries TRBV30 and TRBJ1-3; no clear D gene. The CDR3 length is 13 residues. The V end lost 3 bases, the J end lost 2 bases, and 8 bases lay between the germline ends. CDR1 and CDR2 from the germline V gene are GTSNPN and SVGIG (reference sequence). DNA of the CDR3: TGTGCCTGGAGCGCCAGTACTGGAAACACCATATATTTT. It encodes CAWSASTGNTIYF.

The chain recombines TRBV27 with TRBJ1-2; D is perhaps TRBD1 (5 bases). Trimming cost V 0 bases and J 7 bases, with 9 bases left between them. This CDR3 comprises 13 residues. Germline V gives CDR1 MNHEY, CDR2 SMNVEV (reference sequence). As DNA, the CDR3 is TGTGCCAGCAGTTTATCGTGGGGGGTTGGCTACACCTTC. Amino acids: CASSLSWGVGYTF.

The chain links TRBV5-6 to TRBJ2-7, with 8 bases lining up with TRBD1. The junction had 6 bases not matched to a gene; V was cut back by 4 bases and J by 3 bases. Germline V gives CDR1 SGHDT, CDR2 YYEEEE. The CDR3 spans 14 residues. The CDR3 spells CASSGAGTGYEQYF. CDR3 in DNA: TGTGCCAGCAGCGGGGCCGGGACAGGCTACGAGCAGTACTTC.

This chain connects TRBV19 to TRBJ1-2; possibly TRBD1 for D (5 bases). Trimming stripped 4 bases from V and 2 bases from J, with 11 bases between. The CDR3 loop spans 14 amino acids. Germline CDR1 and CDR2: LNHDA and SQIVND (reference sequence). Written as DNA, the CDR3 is TGTGCCAGTAGTAGTCAGGGTCGGAACTATGGCTACACCTTC. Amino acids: CASSSQGRNYGYTF.